This paragraph reports one TCR beta chain. The sample originates from a study of blood T cell repertoires in COVID-19. Study-wide context: Donors in the United States, Italy and Spain gave samples during acute or convalescent COVID-19. PBMCs, B-cell-depleted T cells, or T cells provided the cDNA or gDNA that made up the material.

In the study's own analysis: Estimation of nucleated cell counts was performed using reference gene primer amplification. Sequenced by immunoSEQ multiplex PCR; TCRdb stores in-frame clones only, minus some. The V and J calls and clone size come from that table; D and trimming were worked out from the DNA. This sample has under 150,000 clones, with more than 75% found just once. The clonotype originates from a man in his fifties or sixties with active COVID-19. The sample taken for sequencing was peripheral blood.

The CDR3 spells CAITQGQGIADTQYF. Here the CDR3 DNA reads TGTGCCATCACCCAAGGACAGGGGATAGCAGATACGCAGTATTTT. The chain carries TRBV10-3 and TRBJ2-3; TRBD1 matches at 9 bases. With 7 bases clipped from V and 4 bases from J, the junction kept 9 bases outside the gene matches. Germline assignment: CDR1 ENHRY and CDR2 SYGVKD. This CDR3 is built from 15 residues.